Below, 22 T cell receptor beta chains from the same sample are listed, as sequenced in a study of T cell responses to AZD1222 COVID-19 vaccine. Sequencing used immunoSEQ multiplex PCR; TCRdb keeps in-frame clones, though not all of them. Of 15,000 to 20,000 clones listed, just under 90% were seen once; the top ten hold 7.5% to 9%. This sample comprised peripheral blood, obtained 28 days after the second AZD1222 dose. Every receptor here comes from an adult who received the AZD1222 COVID-19 vaccine.

The V gene is TRBV6-4, the J gene TRBJ2-2; tentative D call: TRBD1 (5 bases). Germline loops: CDR1 MRHNA, CDR2 SNTAGT. There are 16 residues in the CDR3. V dropped 0 bases and J dropped 2 bases, with 10 bases sitting between them. CDR3 sequence reads: CASSDSMTENTGELFF. The CDR3, as DNA: TGTGCCAGCAGTGACTCGATGACAGAAAACACCGGGGAGCTGTTTTTT.

This clone was picked up a small number of times. The chain links TRBV9 to TRBJ2-6, with no clear D. CDR1 and CDR2 from the germline V gene are SGDLS and YYNGEE. The CDR3 length is 14 residues. Between the trimmed V and J ends, which lost 5 bases and 0 bases, there was a span of 6 bases. CDR3 protein: CASSEPSGANVLTF. CDR3 sequence (DNA): TGTGCCAGCAGTGAACCCTCTGGGGCCAACGTCCTGACTTTC.

V gene TRBV6-5 combines with J gene TRBJ1-1; 8 bases match TRBD1. CDR1 and CDR2 from the germline V gene are MNHEY and SVGAGI. This CDR3 comprises 14 residues. J lost 7 bases, V lost 7 bases, and 11 bases had no gene match. CDR3 coding DNA: TGTGCCAGCACCCTATCAGGACAGGGCTTTGAAGCTTTCTTT. It specifies CASTLSGQGFEAFF.

The chain is built from TRBV5-1 and TRBJ1-2; 7 nucleotides line up with TRBD1. Per germline, CDR1 SGHRS and CDR2 YFSETQ. The ends lost 2 bases at V and 0 bases at J; junction bases unmatched: 10. This CDR3 spans 17 amino acids. The CDR3 reads CASSFVTGVGANYGYTF. The CDR3 coding sequence is TGCGCCAGCAGCTTCGTAACAGGGGTAGGTGCTAACTATGGCTACACCTTC.

The V call is TRBV7-9, the J call TRBJ2-7; maybe TRBD2 (6 bases). Germline V gives CDR1 SEHNR, CDR2 FQNEAQ (reference sequence). V lost 1 base to trimming and J lost 2 bases, with 21 bases between them. The CDR3 sequence is 18 residues long. The CDR3 coding sequence is TGTGCCAGCAGCTTAGGGGTGATCTTATCGGGAGAAGCCTACGAGCAGTACTTC. It translates to CASSLGVILSGEAYEQYF.

The sample holds one count of this clone. The chain carries TRBV7-9 and TRBJ1-6; tentative D call: TRBD1 (6 bases). The CDR3 loop spans 12 amino acids. Germline CDR1 and CDR2: SEHNR and FQNEAQ (reference sequence). Trimming left V 3 bases short and J 10 bases short, with 7 bases between. CDR3 DNA: TGTGCCAGCAGCTTGGGGGCATCACCCCTCCACTTT. Translated: CASSLGASPLHF.

The rearrangement joins TRBV5-4 to TRBJ2-1, with D perhaps given as TRBD1 or TRBD2 (5 bases each). V was shortened by 3 bases and J by 4 bases, with 14 bases between the two germline ends. The CDR3 is made up of 15 amino acids. From germline, CDR1 is SGHNT and CDR2 YYREEE (reference sequence). CDR3 nucleotides: TGTGCCAGCAGCTGGCAGGCGAGGGGTTACAATGAGCAGTTCTTC. It yields the protein CASSWQARGYNEQFF.

The V and J genes are TRBV6-5 and TRBJ2-3, with D perhaps TRBD2 (6 bases). The CDR3 totals 15 residues. V gave up 6 bases and J gave up 2 bases, with 15 bases separating them. Germline V gene lookup returns CDR1 MNHEY and CDR2 SVGAGI. CDR3 sequence: CASRTTSRVTDTQYF. CDR3 DNA: TGTGCCAGCAGGACGACTAGTAGGGTCACAGATACGCAGTATTTT.

This chain joins TRBV6-5 and TRBJ1-1, with D possibly matching TRBD1 (6 bases). Germline loops: CDR1 MNHEY, CDR2 SVGAGI. V lost 4 bases and J 6 bases, leaving 12 bases between the germline ends. There are 13 residues in the CDR3. As DNA, the CDR3 is TGTGCCAGCAGTTTACAGGGTTCCCCTGAAGCTTTCTTT. Residues: CASSLQGSPEAFF.

The gene calls are TRBV5-1 and TRBJ1-2; 7 nucleotides align to TRBD1. Unmatched junction bases numbered 2, after V lost 1 base and J lost 5 bases. Germline V gene sequence: CDR1 SGHRS, CDR2 YFSETQ. This CDR3 has 13 amino acids. The CDR3 nucleotides are TGCGCCAGCAGCTTGACAGGGGAATATGGCTACACCTTC. Translation gives CASSLTGEYGYTF.

J is TRBJ2-2 and V is TRBV30; 8 nucleotides line up with TRBD1. Germline trimming cut 3 bases from V and 6 bases from J; bases unmatched to any gene: 6. Germline assignment: CDR1 GTSNPN and CDR2 SVGIG (reference sequence). This CDR3 has 14 amino acids. The CDR3 is CAWSKGQVAGELFF. The CDR3 DNA sequence: TGTGCCTGGAGCAAGGGACAGGTGGCCGGGGAGCTGTTTTTT.

V gene TRBV28 combines with J gene TRBJ2-4; D remains ambiguous. V lost 2 bases and J 0 bases, leaving 11 bases between the germline ends. The CDR3 consists of 16 residues. Germline V lookup: CDR1 MDHEN, CDR2 SYDVKM. For the CDR3, the DNA is TGTGCCAGCAGTTTACATGTGAGTTTAGCCAAAAACATTCAGTACTTC. Translation gives CASSLHVSLAKNIQYF.

Here the CDR3 reads CASSLAQVGWNTEAFF. The CDR3 nucleotides read TGCGCCAGCAGCTTGGCCCAGGTCGGCTGGAACACTGAAGCTTTCTTT. This rearrangement joins TRBV5-1 to TRBJ1-1; D unclear. Trimming cost V 0 bases and J 1 base, with 13 bases left between them. Germline CDR1 is SGHRS and CDR2 is YFSETQ. The CDR3 contains 16 residues. The complete variable domain, with remaining parts taken from reference TRBV5-1 and TRBJ1-1, reads KAGVTQTPRYLIKTRGQQVTLSCSPISGHRSVSWYQQTPGQGLQFLFEYFSETQRNKGNFPGRFSGRQFSNSRSEMNVSTLELGDSALYLCASSLAQVGWNTEAFFGQGTRLTVV.

V usage is TRBV5-4 and J usage is TRBJ2-3, with D perhaps matching TRBD2 (5 bases). The CDR3 sequence is 16 residues long. Trimming removed 4 bases at V and 5 bases at J, with 20 bases between. Germline V gene sequence: CDR1 SGHNT, CDR2 YYREEE (reference sequence). The CDR3 bases are TGTGCCAGCAGCGTGCAATCTAGTGCAGAGGGAGATACGCAGTATTTT. As protein: CASSVQSSAEGDTQYF.

This chain uses TRBV7-2 with TRBJ2-1, with TRBD1 identical over 7 bases. V lost 1 base to trimming and J lost 1 base; unmatched junction nucleotides: 4. Germline lookup yields CDR1 SGHTA and CDR2 FQGNSA. CDR3 length: 16 amino acids. CDR3 amino acids: CASSLEVTGSYNEQFF. DNA of the CDR3: TGTGCCAGCAGCTTAGAGGTGACAGGGTCCTACAATGAGCAGTTCTTC.

This clone was seen just once. The junction differs from germline at one of its ends, possibly a read error. The CDR3 loop reads CASSPQTGELFF. The CDR3 DNA reads TGTGCTAGCAGCCCCCAGACCGGGGAGCTGTTTTTT. V and J are TRBV7-7 and TRBJ2-2; D unclear. The CDR3 has 12 residues. Per the germline V gene, CDR1 is SSHAT and CDR2 is FNYEAQ (reference sequence).

The chain carries TRBV5-1 and TRBJ2-2, with unresolved D. The length of the CDR3 is 14 residues. Germline-derived CDR1 and CDR2 are SGHRS and YFSETQ. The V end was cut by 0 bases, the J end by 6 bases, with 9 bases between. CDR3 in amino acids: CASSLEVAAGELFF. CDR3 nucleotides: TGCGCCAGCAGCTTGGAAGTGGCGGCCGGGGAGCTGTTTTTT.

This chain links TRBV12-5 with TRBJ2-3; D is tentatively TRBD1 or TRBD2 (5 bases each). This CDR3 comprises 15 residues. From germline, CDR1 is LGHNT and CDR2 FRNRAP. The V gene lost 5 bases and the J gene lost 6 bases, with 18 bases spanning the gap. CDR3: CASGPQGVSGDTQYF. CDR3 sequence (DNA): TGTGCTAGTGGTCCGCAGGGAGTGTCCGGCGATACGCAGTATTTT.

The chain employs TRBV30 and TRBJ1-4, with a weak D call TRBD1 (5 bases). Germline loops: CDR1 GTSNPN, CDR2 SVGIG (reference sequence). The V end was cut by 0 bases, the J end by 2 bases, with 7 bases between. This CDR3 spans 14 amino acids. In DNA, the CDR3 is TGTGCCTGGAGTGTCTGGGGGACTAATGAAAAACTGTTTTTT. Protein: CAWSVWGTNEKLFF.

J is TRBJ2-2 and V is TRBV18, with D uncertain. CDR1 is KGHSH, CDR2 LQKENI, per germline. This CDR3 region has 15 residues. V shed 4 bases and J shed 5 bases, with 14 bases lying between them. The CDR3 bases are TGTGCCAGCTCACTGTTTGCCCCACAGACCGGGGAGCTGTTTTTT. Protein product: CASSLFAPQTGELFF.

This rearrangement joins TRBV28 to TRBJ1-1; D gene uncertain. This CDR3 contains 14 residues. The germline CDR1 and CDR2 sequences are MDHEN and SYDVKM. V lost 5 bases to trimming and J lost 1 base, with 11 bases between them. Here the CDR3 DNA reads TGTGCCAGCAGTGTTATCACAGCGAACACTGAAGCTTTCTTT. Translating gives CASSVITANTEAFF.

The rearrangement links TRBV5-5 to TRBJ2-7, with 7 bases identical to TRBD2. The germline V gene has CDR1 SGHKS and CDR2 YYEKEE (reference sequence). The CDR3 loop spans 14 amino acids. Unmatched junction bases numbered 5, after V lost 0 bases and J lost 5 bases. The CDR3 is CASSLVAGVDEQYF. In nucleotides, the CDR3 is TGTGCCAGCAGCTTGGTTGCGGGAGTAGACGAGCAGTACTTC.